These T cell receptor beta chains were read from a single sample in a study of T cells in Graves' hyperthyroidism and ophthalmopathy. TCRdb re-analysed the multiplex PCR reads in MiXCR, keeping a single row per CDR3 protein. The sample includes approximately 520,000 distinct CDR3 sequences, less than 25% seen only once; the top ten take 10% to 12%. The sequenced sample was blood. Receptors originate from a woman in her thirties with Graves' ophthalmopathy. The conserved cysteine and the conserved F or W are not part of the CDR3 here. Each record gives: clone size, V gene, CDR3 protein. Some rows mark clone size as missing; the rest say once, few, many or name a class of expanded clone.

>once|TRBV11-1
ASSLGGVGWDPSYEQY
>NA|TRBV9
ASSVDSQGRYEQY
>few|TRBV7-9
ASSPGTVGLYEQY
>NA|TRBV29-1
SSRLAGVQETQY
>many|TRBV6-5
ASSPDLRSDYGYT
>many|TRBV10-1
ASSEGLAAAEQY
>many|TRBV12-3/TRBV12-4
ASSPSGGANTEAF
>many|TRBV12-3/TRBV12-4
ASSGGTYEQY
>many|TRBV6-2/TRBV6-3
ASTPGQGSDLQY
>many|TRBV12-5
ASGLGTGGETQY
>many|TRBV30
AWSGWTAGGQPQH
>many|TRBV20-1
SASNLWDRRQNTIY
>NA|TRBV6-5
ASSSWTSGRREQY
>many|TRBV7-2
ASSLWDSPMNTEAF
>NA|TRBV2
ASRPRQTNTGELF
>many|TRBV27
ASSPKQGFGEAF
>NA|TRBV6-1
ASSEAGGDRTPLH
>NA|TRBV27
ASGYSTGELF
>once|TRBV7-2
ASSLPRESSEQY
>many|TRBV5-4
ASSETSTTSYEQY
>few|TRBV20-1
SARDTGQKETQY
>many|TRBV6-2/TRBV6-3
ASSYSPGGHSGANVLT
>many|TRBV6-2/TRBV6-3
ASRGTVTYEQY
>many|TRBV25-1
ASSDGQVFAYEQY
>NA|TRBV11-2
ASSLEFKETQY
>many|TRBV6-4
ASRPTGTAYEQY
>many|TRBV28
ASSFVPITYEPY
>many|TRBV11-2
ASSLDPISGTEETQY
>many|TRBV6-5
ASSYSRGDHEQY
>many|TRBV20-1
SADIAYEQY
>once|TRBV10-2
ASGSSGQVLREQY
>NA|TRBV27
ASSPRTGGMANYGYT
>many|TRBV7-9
ASSAWDEETQY
>many|TRBV5-1
ASSKGQDVDEQF
>many|TRBV7-9
ASSPQGAGANVLT
>many|TRBV28
ASHRGGQPQH
>few|TRBV7-2
ASSARQGLYEQY
>many|TRBV7-8
ASSLSGGVGNQPQH
>many|TRBV25-1
ASSERDLQGNYGYT
>few|TRBV27
ASSSADSYYGYT
>few|TRBV14
ASSQGTRTYEQY
>NA|TRBV20-1
SATRTANTGELF
>NA|TRBV6-2/TRBV6-3
ASSGWISGSLETQY
>many|TRBV6-2/TRBV6-3
ASSYSRRATNEKLF
>NA|TRBV27
ASTLGSAHQETQY
>many|TRBV6-2/TRBV6-3
ATPESLAVAGTQY
>NA|TRBV24-1
ATSDPQGDYEQY
>many|TRBV27
ASGWGPAYQETQY
>many|TRBV6-1
ASKKGTEAF
>many|TRBV29-1
SVEDGNQPQH
>NA|TRBV6-2/TRBV6-3
ASRRTGLLYGDAGNTIC
>many|TRBV6-5
ASSHRGEGNQPQH
>NA|TRBV6-1
ASRRGGSTDTQY
>many|TRBV10-3
AISESVLNQGTQKLF
>NA|TRBV12-3/TRBV12-4
ATYEGIAPGELF
>few|TRBV20-1
SARDRSSFYEQY